What follows is one T cell receptor beta chain and its context. The sample belongs to a study of blood T cell repertoires in COVID-19. For the study at large: Donors in the United States, Italy and Spain gave samples during acute or convalescent COVID-19. Sources were T cells, B-cell-depleted T cells, or PBMCs; the material itself was cDNA or gDNA.

J gave up 4 bases and V 0 bases, and 13 bases lay outside the gene matches. Germline V lookup: CDR1 SGDLS, CDR2 YYNGEE. CDR3 size: 18 residues. Original handling: Estimation of nucleated cell counts relied on the amplification of reference gene primers. Repertoires were generated with immunoSEQ multiplex PCR, while TCRdb's copy carries only in-frame clones and drops some. Clone size and V and J calls were adopted from that table, with D and trimming inferred from the DNA. The sample records about 95,000 clones, about 80% being singletons. The gene calls are TRBV9 and TRBJ2-5, with TRBD2 matching over 9 bases. This TCR was sampled from a human donor in a cohort sampled during active COVID-19. The sample taken for sequencing was peripheral blood. As DNA, the CDR3 is TGTGCCAGCAGCGTAGGAGGTGGTCGCGGGGGGGCCGGAGAGACCCAGTACTTC. It is translated as CASSVGGGRGGAGETQYF.